A single sample is the source of the 3 T cell receptor beta chains below, sequenced in a study of T cells in Graves' hyperthyroidism and ophthalmopathy. The CDR3 regions of TCR beta were amplified from RNA transcripts. First-round RT-PCR with HTBI primers amplified the TCR CDR3 region. TCRdb re-derived calls from the multiplex PCR reads in MiXCR, one entry per CDR3 protein. Of around 34,000 distinct CDR3 sequences in the sample, 52% were seen once. The specimen was blood. The receptors here all came from a woman between 40 and 55 years old with Graves' ophthalmopathy.

A few counts support this clonotype. This chain joins TRBV11-3 and TRBJ2-7, with 7 bases aligning to TRBD2. The V segment lost 1 base and the J segment 2 bases; nucleotides outside the gene matches: 2. The length of the CDR3 is 14 residues. CDR1 and CDR2 from the germline V gene are SGHNT and YENEEA. In nucleotides, the CDR3 is TGTGCCAGCAGCTTAGTGGGGGGGGCCTACGAGCAGTACTTC. Translation: CASSLVGGAYEQYF. Drawing the rest from reference TRBV11-3 and TRBJ2-7, the complete variable domain is EAGVVQSPRYKIIEKKQPVAFWCNPISGHNTLYWYLQNLGQGPELLIRYENEEAVDDSQLPKDRFSAERLKGVDSTLKIQPAELGDSAVYLCASSLVGGAYEQYFGPGTRLTVT.

This rearrangement joins TRBV19 to TRBJ1-5, with D possibly matching TRBD1 (5 bases). Trimming cost V 5 bases and J 6 bases, with 14 bases left between them. The CDR3 runs 14 residues. CDR1 is LNHDA and CDR2 is SQIVND in the germline V gene (reference sequence). CDR3 protein: CASSSAGKGQPQHF. In nucleotides, the CDR3 is TGTGCCAGTAGTTCCGCAGGGAAAGGTCAGCCCCAGCATTTT.

This clonotype was detected many times. The chain employs TRBV4-2 and TRBJ2-2; a possible D gene is TRBD2 (5 bases). There are 16 residues in the CDR3. With 2 bases removed from V and 1 base from J, the gap between germline ends came to 11 bases. Germline V gene sequence: CDR1 LGHNA, CDR2 YNFKEQ. DNA of the CDR3: TGTGCCAGCAGCCAACCCTCGGCGGGGAACACCGGGGAGCTGTTTTTT. Translating it yields CASSQPSAGNTGELFF.